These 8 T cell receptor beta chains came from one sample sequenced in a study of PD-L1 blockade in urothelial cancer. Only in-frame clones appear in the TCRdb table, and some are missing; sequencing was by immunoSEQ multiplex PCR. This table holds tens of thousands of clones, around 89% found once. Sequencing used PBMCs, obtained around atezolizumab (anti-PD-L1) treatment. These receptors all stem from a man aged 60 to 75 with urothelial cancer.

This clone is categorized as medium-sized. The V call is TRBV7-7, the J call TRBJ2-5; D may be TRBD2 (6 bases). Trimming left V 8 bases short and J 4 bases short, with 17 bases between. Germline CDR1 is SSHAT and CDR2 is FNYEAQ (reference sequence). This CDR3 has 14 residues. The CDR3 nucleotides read TGTGCCAGCTGCCCAGGCGGGGAACGAGAGACCCAGTACTTC. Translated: CASCPGGERETQYF.

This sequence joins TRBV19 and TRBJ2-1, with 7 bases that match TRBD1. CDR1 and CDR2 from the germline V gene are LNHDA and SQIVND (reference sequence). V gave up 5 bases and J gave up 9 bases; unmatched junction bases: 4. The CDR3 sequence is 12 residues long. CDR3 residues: CASSYRGGEQFF. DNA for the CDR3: TGTGCCAGTAGTTACAGGGGCGGTGAGCAGTTCTTC.

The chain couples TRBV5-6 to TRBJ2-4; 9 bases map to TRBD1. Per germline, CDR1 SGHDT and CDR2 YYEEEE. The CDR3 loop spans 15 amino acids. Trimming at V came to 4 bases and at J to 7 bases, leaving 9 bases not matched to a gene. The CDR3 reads CASSPVPGQGNIQYF. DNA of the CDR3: TGTGCCAGCAGCCCGGTCCCGGGACAGGGTAACATTCAGTACTTC.

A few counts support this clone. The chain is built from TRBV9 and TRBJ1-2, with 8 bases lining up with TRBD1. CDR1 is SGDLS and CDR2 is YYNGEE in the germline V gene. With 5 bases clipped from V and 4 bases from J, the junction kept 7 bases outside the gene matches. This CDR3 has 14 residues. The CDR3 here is CASSLSGGFYGYTF. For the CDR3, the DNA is TGTGCCAGCAGTTTATCAGGGGGCTTCTATGGCTACACCTTC.

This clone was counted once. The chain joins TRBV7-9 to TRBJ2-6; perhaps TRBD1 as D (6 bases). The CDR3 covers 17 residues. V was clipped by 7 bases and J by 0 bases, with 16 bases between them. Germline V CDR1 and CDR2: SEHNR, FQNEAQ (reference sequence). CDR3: CASTSSGALSGANVLTF. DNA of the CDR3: TGTGCCAGCACTTCCTCAGGGGCGCTCTCTGGGGCCAACGTCCTGACTTTC.

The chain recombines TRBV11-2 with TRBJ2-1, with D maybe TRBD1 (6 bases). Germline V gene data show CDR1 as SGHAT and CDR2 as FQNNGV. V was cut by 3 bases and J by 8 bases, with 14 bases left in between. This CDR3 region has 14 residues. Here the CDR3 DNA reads TGTGCCAGCAGCTTTTCCCTGGGGGCGCATGAGCAGTTCTTC. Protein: CASSFSLGAHEQFF.

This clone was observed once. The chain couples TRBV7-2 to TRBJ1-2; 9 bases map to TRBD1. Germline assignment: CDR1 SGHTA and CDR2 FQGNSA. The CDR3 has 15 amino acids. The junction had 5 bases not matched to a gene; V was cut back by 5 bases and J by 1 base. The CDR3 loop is CASSVRDRDNYGYTF. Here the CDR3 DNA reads TGTGCCAGCAGCGTACGGGACAGGGATAACTATGGCTACACCTTC. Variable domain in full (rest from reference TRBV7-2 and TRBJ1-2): GAGVSQSPSNKVTEKGKDVELRCDPISGHTALYWYRQSLGQGLEFLIYFQGNSAPDKSGLPSDRFSAERTGGSVSTLTIQRTQQEDSAVYLCASSVRDRDNYGYTFGSGTRLTVV.

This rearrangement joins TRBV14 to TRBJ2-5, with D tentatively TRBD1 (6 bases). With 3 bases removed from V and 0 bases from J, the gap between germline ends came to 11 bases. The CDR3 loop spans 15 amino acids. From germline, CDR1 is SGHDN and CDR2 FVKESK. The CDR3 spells CASSQYRAYQETQYF. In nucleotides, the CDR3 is TGTGCCAGCAGCCAGTACAGGGCCTACCAAGAGACCCAGTACTTC.